This is a list of T cell receptor beta chains from one sample in a study of Graves' ophthalmopathy and Graves' hyperthyroidism. Via MiXCR, TCRdb re-called the multiplex PCR reads, giving one row per CDR3 protein. The table includes 560,000 or so distinct CDR3 sequences, 35% to 45% detected once. The specimen was peripheral blood or thyroid tissue (not recorded which). These receptor sequences come from an adult man with Graves' hyperthyroidism. Both conserved end residues are part of each CDR3. The order of the fields is J gene, D gene, clone size, V gene, CDR3 protein, CDR3 DNA. D genes are given only for firm matches. Clone size is not always given. Where it is, it says once, few, many or a class for expanded clones.

TRBJ2-5 | . | few | TRBV10-3 | CASRTGLFEGETQYF | TGTGCCAGCAGGACCGGATTGTTTGAGGGAGAGACCCAGTACTTC
TRBJ2-5 | TRBD1 | . | TRBV20-1 | CSCSGTGLLETQYF | TGCAGCTGTTCCGGGACAGGGCTTCTAGAGACCCAGTACTTC
TRBJ1-4 | . | few | TRBV9 | CASSPDTSNEKLFF | TGTGCCAGCAGCCCGGACACATCTAATGAAAAACTGTTTTTT
TRBJ2-7 | . | . | TRBV6-7 | CASSYGLGGTDYEQYF | TGTGCCAGCAGTTACGGGTTGGGGGGAACCGATTACGAGCAGTACTTC
TRBJ2-7 | . | many | TRBV12-3/TRBV12-4 | CASSLEAQYEQYF | TGTGCCAGCAGTTTAGAGGCTCAGTACGAGCAGTACTTC
TRBJ1-1 | . | . | TRBV12-3/TRBV12-4 | CASSPWGEAFF | TGTGCCAGCAGCCCATGGGGCGAAGCTTTCTTT
TRBJ2-1 | . | . | TRBV12-3/TRBV12-4 | CASSLIRSSYNEQFF | TGTGCCAGCAGCTTAATACGCAGTTCCTACAATGAGCAGTTCTTC
TRBJ2-6 | . | few | TRBV30 | CAWSARRGTSGANVLTF | TGTGCCTGGAGTGCGAGGCGTGGGACCTCTGGGGCCAACGTCCTGACTTTC
TRBJ2-7 | TRBD2 | many | TRBV13 | CASSPQGGWFEQYF | TGTGCCAGCAGCCCCCAGGGAGGGTGGTTCGAGCAGTACTTC
TRBJ2-1 | . | . | TRBV5-1 | CASSDLGEQFF | TGCGCCAGCAGCGACCTGGGTGAGCAGTTCTTC
TRBJ2-2 | . | . | TRBV7-9 | CASSLEGNTEELFF | TGTGCCAGCAGTTTAGAGGGGAACACCGAGGAGCTGTTTTTT
TRBJ2-7 | TRBD1 | . | TRBV29-1 | CSVEAGTGGEQYF | TGCAGCGTTGAAGCCGGGACAGGGGGCGAGCAGTACTTC
TRBJ2-7 | TRBD1 | few | TRBV5-1 | CASSWEGTEAYEQYF | TGCGCCAGCAGCTGGGAAGGGACAGAAGCCTACGAGCAGTACTTC
TRBJ2-2 | TRBD1 | . | TRBV20-1 | CSAYSSKPGQGINTGELFF | TGCAGTGCCTATTCATCAAAACCGGGACAGGGAATCAACACCGGGGAGCTGTTTTTT
TRBJ2-7 | TRBD2 | many | TRBV5-1 | CASRLAGGVYEQYF | TGCGCCAGCCGACTAGCGGGAGGGGTTTACGAGCAGTACTTC
TRBJ2-2 | . | few | TRBV29-1 | CSVGVGRTGELFF | TGCAGCGTTGGGGTAGGCCGAACCGGGGAGCTGTTTTTT
TRBJ2-1 | . | . | TRBV20-1 | CSARVDPGTEQFF | TGCAGTGCTAGAGTGGACCCTGGGACTGAGCAGTTCTTC
TRBJ1-2 | TRBD1 | many | TRBV20-1 | CSAINPGQKFYGYTF | TGCAGTGCCATAAACCCGGGACAGAAATTCTATGGCTACACCTTC
TRBJ2-3 | TRBD2 | . | TRBV10-3 | CAISRPRTSGGTLPDTQYF | TGTGCCATCAGTCGTCCCCGGACTAGCGGGGGGACGCTCCCGGATACGCAGTATTTT